Listed below are T cell receptor beta chains from one sample, sequenced in a study of spatial heterogeneity in lung cancer. TCRdb redid the calling of the 5' RACE reads with MiXCR, one entry per CDR3 protein. The profile shows tens of thousands of distinct CDR3 sequences, roughly 13% of them singletons. The sequencing used PBMCs, collected at surgery. These TCRs come from a male donor with early-stage non-small cell lung cancer. Both conserved end residues are part of each CDR3. D genes are given only for firm matches. Clone size is given for some rows only: seen once, a few or many times, or a class if the clone is expanded.

D gene	clone size	J gene	V gene	CDR3 protein	CDR3 DNA
TRBD1	few	TRBJ1-1	TRBV2	CASQTGSGNEAFF	TGTGCCAGCCAGACAGGGAGTGGAAATGAAGCTTTCTTT
.	.	TRBJ2-2	TRBV25-1	CAGRDSIAGELFF	TGTGCCGGCAGAGATTCGATAGCCGGGGAGCTGTTTTTT
.	many	TRBJ1-1	TRBV10-3	CAISLQGGTEAFF	TGTGCCATCAGCCTACAGGGTGGGACTGAAGCTTTCTTT
.	few	TRBJ2-2	TRBV7-6	CASSLNYSPGELFF	TGTGCCAGCAGCTTAAATTACTCCCCCGGGGAGCTGTTTTTT
.	many	TRBJ1-1	TRBV20-1	CSARDQRPNTEAFF	TGCAGTGCTAGAGATCAACGTCCTAACACTGAAGCTTTCTTT
TRBD1	.	TRBJ2-5	TRBV18	CASSPRTGGEETQYF	TGTGCCAGCTCACCAAGGACAGGGGGCGAGGAGACCCAGTACTTC
TRBD2	few	TRBJ2-2	TRBV19	CASSPSGSGTGELFF	TGTGCCAGTAGCCCTAGCGGGAGTGGAACCGGGGAGCTGTTTTTT
.	many	TRBJ2-6	TRBV12-3/TRBV12-4	CASSFGTSGANVLTF	TGTGCCAGCAGTTTCGGCACCTCTGGGGCCAACGTCCTGACTTTC
.	few	TRBJ1-2	TRBV28	CASSSYRVTNYGYTF	TGTGCCAGCAGTTCGTACAGGGTGACAAACTATGGCTACACCTTC
TRBD2	.	TRBJ2-7	TRBV20-1	CSANSGISSYEQYF	TGCAGTGCAAATAGCGGGATAAGCTCCTACGAGCAGTACTTC
.	.	TRBJ2-7	TRBV7-9	CASSWDLTNSYEQYF	TGTGCCAGCAGTTGGGACCTTACCAACTCCTACGAGCAGTACTTC
.	few	TRBJ1-4	TRBV19	CASQRTNEKLFF	TGTGCCAGTCAGAGAACTAATGAAAAACTGTTTTTT
TRBD2	few	TRBJ2-1	TRBV7-8	CASSPRTSGGYNEQFF	TGTGCCAGCAGCCCTCGGACTAGCGGGGGATACAATGAGCAGTTCTTC
.	few	TRBJ1-6	TRBV27	CASSLRRGESYNSPLHF	TGTGCCAGCAGTTTAAGGCGGGGTGAGTCCTATAATTCACCCCTCCACTTT
.	many	TRBJ2-1	TRBV10-3	CAIRSTRGLNEQFF	TGTGCCATCAGGTCAACGCGGGGGCTCAATGAGCAGTTCTTC
TRBD2	.	TRBJ2-1	TRBV12-3/TRBV12-4	CASSLFSGGYNEQFF	TGTGCCAGCAGTTTATTTAGCGGGGGCTACAATGAGCAGTTCTTC
.	many	TRBJ2-1	TRBV28	CASSSIRRNEQFF	TGTGCCAGCAGTTCCATCCGGCGCAATGAGCAGTTCTTC
.	.	TRBJ1-1	TRBV5-1	CASSSDTNTEAFF	TGCGCCAGCAGCTCGGACACGAACACTGAAGCTTTCTTT
.	few	TRBJ1-1	TRBV5-1	CASRANRAADTEAFF	TGCGCCAGCAGAGCGAACAGGGCTGCGGACACTGAAGCTTTCTTT
.	.	TRBJ1-6	TRBV5-1	CASSLASSVSGSPLHF	TGCGCCAGCAGCTTGGCCTCTAGCGTTTCGGGTTCACCCCTCCACTTT
TRBD1	.	TRBJ2-7	TRBV29-1	CSVEDWGQGSYEQYF	TGCAGCGTTGAAGATTGGGGACAGGGATCCTACGAGCAGTACTTC
TRBD2	few	TRBJ2-5	TRBV25-1	CASSEGAGLAGEETQYF	TGTGCCAGCAGTGAAGGGGCCGGACTAGCGGGAGAAGAGACCCAGTACTTC
TRBD2	many	TRBJ2-1	TRBV11-2	CASSLSSGSSYNEQFF	TGTGCCAGCAGCTTGTCGAGCGGGAGTTCCTACAATGAGCAGTTCTTC
TRBD2	.	TRBJ2-3	TRBV20-1	CSAGTSGSLGSTDTQYF	TGCAGTGCTGGGACTAGCGGGAGTCTCGGGAGCACAGATACGCAGTATTTT
.	.	TRBJ1-2	TRBV9	CASSARGARSDYGYTF	TGTGCCAGCAGCGCGAGAGGGGCGCGATCGGACTATGGCTACACCTTC
.	many	TRBJ2-1	TRBV2	CASSDLVYNEQFF	TGTGCCAGCAGTGATCTCGTCTACAATGAGCAGTTCTTC
.	many	TRBJ2-4	TRBV7-2	CASSLAVGETSIQYF	TGTGCCAGCAGCTTAGCAGTAGGGGAGACAAGCATTCAGTACTTC
.	many	TRBJ2-7	TRBV20-1	CSASNRHEQYF	TGCAGTGCTAGTAACAGGCACGAGCAGTACTTC
.	.	TRBJ1-5	TRBV28	CASSFAGNQPQHF	TGTGCCAGCAGTTTTGCCGGCAATCAGCCCCAGCATTTT
TRBD1	.	TRBJ1-1	TRBV10-3	CAIRVTGSTEAFF	TGTGCCATCAGGGTGACAGGGTCCACTGAAGCTTTCTTT
.	many	TRBJ1-2	TRBV6-5	CASSPPGKGVGYTF	TGTGCCAGCAGCCCCCCCGGAAAAGGCGTTGGCTACACCTTC
TRBD2	many	TRBJ2-3	TRBV12-3/TRBV12-4	CASSWTSGATDTQYF	TGTGCCAGCAGTTGGACTAGCGGGGCCACAGATACGCAGTATTTT
TRBD1	.	TRBJ2-3	TRBV5-6	CAGSRTGSTDTQYF	TGTGCCGGCAGCCGGACAGGGTCCACAGATACGCAGTATTTT
TRBD1	few	TRBJ1-1	TRBV7-2	CASSPQGAGTEAFF	TGTGCCAGCAGCCCCCAGGGGGCCGGAACTGAAGCTTTCTTT
.	.	TRBJ2-3	TRBV2	CASSEQGRDTQYF	TGTGCCAGCAGTGAACAAGGGCGGGATACGCAGTATTTT
TRBD2	.	TRBJ2-3	TRBV7-2	CASSLVAGLVTDTQYF	TGTGCCAGCAGCTTAGTGGCCGGACTAGTGACAGATACGCAGTATTTT
TRBD1	.	TRBJ1-1	TRBV28	CASSLGTAGRVFF	TGTGCCAGCAGTTTGGGGACAGCGGGAAGGGTTTTCTTT
.	many	TRBJ2-1	TRBV24-1	CATSDLSGSAYNEQFF	TGTGCCACCAGTGATTTGTCAGGAAGCGCCTACAATGAGCAGTTCTTC
.	.	TRBJ2-1	TRBV7-8	CASSLWGYNEQFF	TGTGCCAGCAGCTTATGGGGCTACAATGAGCAGTTCTTC
.	many	TRBJ2-1	TRBV7-8	CASSFRVRREGTYNEQFF	TGTGCCAGCAGCTTTCGGGTTCGGCGGGAAGGGACCTACAATGAGCAGTTCTTC
TRBD1	.	TRBJ1-6	TRBV5-1	CASSVGQGNGSPLHF	TGCGCCAGCAGCGTGGGACAGGGTAACGGTTCACCCCTCCACTTT